Listed here are 20 T cell receptor beta chains from one sample, sequenced in a study of T cell responses to AZD1222 COVID-19 vaccine. Method: immunoSEQ multiplex PCR; TCRdb's copy keeps in-frame clones and lacks some. The sample yields 150,000 to 200,000 clones, more than 80% seen once. The source was peripheral blood, collected on day 0 of AZD1222 vaccination. These receptors all stem from an adult in good health.

The genes are TRBV11-2 and TRBJ1-1; tentatively, D is TRBD1 (5 bases). V lost 2 bases and J 4 bases, leaving 11 bases between the germline ends. The CDR3 runs 14 residues. Germline V CDR1 and CDR2: SGHAT, FQNNGV. The CDR3 DNA reads as TGTGCCAGCAGCTTATCAGTGGGGGGCACTGAAGCTTTCTTT. Translating gives CASSLSVGGTEAFF.

The chain joins TRBV7-6 to TRBJ2-5; unclear D gene. Trimming pared 1 base from V and 1 base from J, leaving 7 bases between. Germline loops: CDR1 SGHVS, CDR2 FNYEAQ. The CDR3 extends over 14 amino acids. The DNA of the CDR3 is TGTGCCAGCAGCTTAGAGGCAGCCCAAGAGACCCAGTACTTC. It specifies CASSLEAAQETQYF. Based on the CDR3 plus reference TRBV7-6 and TRBJ2-5, the full variable domain is GAGVSQSPRYKVTKRGQDVALRCDPISGHVSLYWYRQALGQGPEFLTYFNYEAQQDKSGLPNDRFSAERPEGSISTLTIQRTEQRDSAMYRCASSLEAAQETQYFGPGTRLLVL.

V usage is TRBV10-2 and J usage is TRBJ1-1; 7 bases are a match to TRBD1. The ends lost 5 bases at V and 4 bases at J; junction bases unmatched: 4. CDR1 and CDR2 (germline): WSHSY, SAAADI. CDR3 size: 13 residues. The CDR3 protein is CASSQGVRTEAFF. Here the CDR3 DNA reads TGCGCCAGCAGTCAGGGGGTGCGCACTGAAGCTTTCTTT.

A note on this clone: The same CDR3 also results from other DNA sequences found in this sample. J is TRBJ1-6 and V is TRBV5-1, with 9 bases fitting TRBD1. CDR3 length: 14 residues. The germline V gene encodes CDR1 SGHRS and CDR2 YFSETQ. V trimming: 0 bases; J trimming: 8 bases; junction bases outside the gene matches: 0. CDR3 loop: CASSLGTGDSPLHF. CDR3 nucleotides: TGCGCCAGCAGCTTGGGGACAGGGGATTCACCCCTCCACTTT.

The rearrangement uses TRBV7-9 and TRBJ2-3, with TRBD2 matching over 8 bases. This CDR3 contains 17 residues. J lost 1 base, V lost 2 bases, and 8 bases had no gene match. CDR1 and CDR2 (germline): SEHNR, FQNEAQ (reference sequence). CDR3 amino acids: CASSLYYSGVGTDTQYF. CDR3 DNA sequence: TGTGCCAGCAGCTTATATTATAGCGGGGTCGGCACAGATACGCAGTATTTT.

The chain has TRBV19 and TRBJ2-5; the match to TRBD1 covers 7 bases. The CDR3 extends over 14 amino acids. Trimming took 5 bases from V and 5 from J; bases not matched to a gene: 8. Per the germline V gene, CDR1 is LNHDA and CDR2 is SQIVND (reference sequence). In nucleotides, the CDR3 is TGTGCCAGTAGTTCGACAGGGAGTGGGGAGACCCAGTACTTC. Amino acids: CASSSTGSGETQYF.

This clone was detected once. This chain uses TRBV7-2 with TRBJ2-7; the D gene is possibly TRBD1 (7 bases). This CDR3 region has 14 residues. The V gene lost 5 bases and the J gene lost 2 bases, with 13 bases spanning the gap. CDR1 is SGHTA and CDR2 is FQGNSA in the germline V gene. The CDR3 nucleotides read TGTGCCAGCAGCCCGCAGGGGGGACCCTACGAGCAGTACTTC. This sequence encodes CASSPQGGPYEQYF.

The chain is built from TRBV19 and TRBJ2-1, with D perhaps matching TRBD1 (6 bases). CDR1 LNHDA and CDR2 SQIVND come from the germline V gene (reference sequence). The CDR3 consists of 14 residues. The ends were cut back, 5 bases at V and 3 bases at J, with 11 bases in the middle. The CDR3 here is CASSSGQFYNEQFF. Written as DNA, the CDR3 is TGTGCCAGTAGTTCCGGACAGTTCTACAATGAGCAGTTCTTC.

This chain links TRBV28 with TRBJ1-5; a weak D match, TRBD1 (5 bases). The CDR3 runs 13 residues. Germline V gene data show CDR1 as MDHEN and CDR2 as SYDVKM. Trimming removed 6 bases from V and 4 bases from J, with 10 bases in between. The DNA of the CDR3 is TGTGCCAGCAGCGTACAGGAAAATCAGCCCCAGCATTTT. Encoded protein: CASSVQENQPQHF.

This clone was observed a single time. V gene TRBV4-2 combines with J gene TRBJ2-1; D might be TRBD2 (5 bases). Deletions cut 3 bases from V and 8 bases from J, with 11 bases between. The germline V gene has CDR1 LGHNA and CDR2 YNFKEQ. The CDR3 has 13 residues. CDR3: CASSQPREDEQFF. In DNA form, the CDR3 reads TGTGCCAGCAGCCAGCCCCGGGAAGATGAGCAGTTCTTC.

The CDR3 protein is CASSYGRGVWYV. CDR3 nucleotides: TGTGCCAGCAGTTACGGCCGAGGAGTTTGGTACGTC. The rearrangement uses TRBV6-2 or TRBV6-3 and TRBJ2-7; no definite D call. Trimming took 2 bases from V and 12 from J, leaving 14 bases between them. Germline-derived CDR1 and CDR2 are MNHEY and SVGEGT. CDR3 length: 12 amino acids.

This clone was detected a few times. The chain links TRBV7-2 to TRBJ1-1; D unclear. V was shortened by 2 bases and J by 3 bases, with 4 bases between the two germline ends. Germline CDR1 and CDR2: SGHTA and FQGNSA. This CDR3 comprises 12 residues. The CDR3 protein is CASSLRDTEAFF. In DNA form, the CDR3 reads TGTGCCAGCAGCTTACGGGACACTGAAGCTTTCTTT.

This sequence joins TRBV27 and TRBJ2-1, with D maybe TRBD1 (5 bases). Germline-derived CDR1 and CDR2 are MNHEY and SMNVEV (reference sequence). The CDR3 is 14 residues long. Trimming shortened V by 5 bases and J by 3 bases, and 11 bases separated the two germline ends. CDR3 sequence (DNA): TGTGCCAGCAGTGGACAAATCCACTACAATGAGCAGTTCTTC. This sequence encodes CASSGQIHYNEQFF.

The CDR3 spells CASSPRTSGVAEQFF. CDR3 in DNA: TGTGCCAGCAGCCCCAGGACTAGCGGGGTGGCTGAGCAGTTCTTC. The chain has TRBV9 and TRBJ2-1; the match to TRBD2 covers 12 bases. The germline V gene has CDR1 SGDLS and CDR2 YYNGEE. V gave up 4 bases and J gave up 9 bases; unmatched junction bases: 8. CDR3 length equals 15 residues. Filled out from reference TRBV9 and TRBJ2-1, the complete variable domain reads DSGVTQTPKHLITATGQRVTLRCSPRSGDLSVYWYQQSLDQGLQFLIQYYNGEERAKGNILERFSAQQFPDLHSELNLSSLELGDSALYFCASSPRTSGVAEQFFGPGTRLTVL.

The chain employs TRBV12-3 or TRBV12-4 and TRBJ2-7; no reliable D call. Trimming left V 11 bases short and J 2 bases short, with 13 bases between. The CDR3 totals 12 residues. The CDR3 nucleotides are TGTGCCTGCCAACGGGCCCCCTACGAGCAGTACTTC. Protein sequence: CACQRAPYEQYF.

J is TRBJ2-5 and V is TRBV7-2; 16 bases map to TRBD2. J gave up 4 bases and V 5 bases, and 13 bases lay outside the gene matches. Germline assignment: CDR1 SGHTA and CDR2 FQGNSA. This CDR3 is 19 amino acids long. The CDR3 spells CASSNTAGLAGGQRETQYF. As DNA, the CDR3 is TGTGCCAGCAGCAACACGGCGGGACTAGCGGGGGGGCAGCGAGAGACCCAGTACTTC.

CDR3 sequence (DNA): TGTGCCAGCAGCCAGATGACAGGGTTCTACTCTGGGGCCAACGTCCTGACTTTC. Translation: CASSQMTGFYSGANVLTF. The chain employs TRBV3-1 (or the pseudogene TRBV3-2) and TRBJ2-6, with 7 bases fitting TRBD1. The V gene end was trimmed by 3 bases and the J gene end by 0 bases; junction bases not matched to a gene: 8. Per the germline V gene, CDR1 is LGHDT and CDR2 is YNNKEL (reference sequence). The CDR3 has 18 residues.

The chain employs TRBV28 and TRBJ1-2, with TRBD1 matching over 7 bases. CDR3 length: 14 residues. V dropped 8 bases and J dropped 2; count of bases not matched to a gene: 8. Looked up from germline, CDR1 is MDHEN and CDR2 is SYDVKM. The CDR3 DNA is TGTGCCAGCGGGGGGACAGTGTTAAACTATGGCTACACCTTC. This sequence encodes CASGGTVLNYGYTF.

The V gene is TRBV25-1, the J gene TRBJ1-2; D ambiguous. CDR1 is MGHDK, CDR2 SYGVNS, per germline. The CDR3 sequence is 16 residues long. V gave up 4 bases and J gave up 4 bases, with 19 bases separating them. The CDR3 nucleotides read TGTGCCAGCAGTGGGTCGGGCCCGGGCAGCCTCTATGGCTACACCTTC. It codes for CASSGSGPGSLYGYTF.

The chain carries TRBV5-6 and TRBJ1-2; 7 bases align to TRBD1. This CDR3 is 14 amino acids long. Germline V CDR1 and CDR2: SGHDT, YYEEEE. The trim removed 4 bases at V and 4 bases at J, leaving 7 bases unmatched. CDR3 nucleotides: TGTGCCAGCAGCATGACAGGGACTCCCTATGGCTACACCTTC. It specifies CASSMTGTPYGYTF.